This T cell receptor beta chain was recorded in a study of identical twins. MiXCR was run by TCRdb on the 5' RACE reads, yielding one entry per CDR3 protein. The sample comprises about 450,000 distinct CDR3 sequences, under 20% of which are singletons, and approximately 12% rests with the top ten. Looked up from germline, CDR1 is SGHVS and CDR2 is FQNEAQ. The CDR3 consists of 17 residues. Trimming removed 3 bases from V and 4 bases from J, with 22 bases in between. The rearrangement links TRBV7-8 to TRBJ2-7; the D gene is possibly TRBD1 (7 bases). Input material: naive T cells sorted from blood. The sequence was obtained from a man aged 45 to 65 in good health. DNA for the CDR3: TGTGCCAGCAGCTTGTTTGGCGCGGGAAAGACAGGGTACGAGCAGTACTTC. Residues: CASSLFGAGKTGYEQYF.